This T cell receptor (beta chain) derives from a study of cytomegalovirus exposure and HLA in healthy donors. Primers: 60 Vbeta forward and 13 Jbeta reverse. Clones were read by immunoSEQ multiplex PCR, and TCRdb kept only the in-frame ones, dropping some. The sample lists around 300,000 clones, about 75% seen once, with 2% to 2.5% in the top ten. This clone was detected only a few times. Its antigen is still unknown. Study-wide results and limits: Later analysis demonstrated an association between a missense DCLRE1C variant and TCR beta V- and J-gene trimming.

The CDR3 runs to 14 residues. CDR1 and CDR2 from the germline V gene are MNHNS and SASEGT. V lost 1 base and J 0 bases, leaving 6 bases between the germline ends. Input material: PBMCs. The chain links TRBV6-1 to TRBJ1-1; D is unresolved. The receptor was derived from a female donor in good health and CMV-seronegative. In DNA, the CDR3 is TGTGCCAGCAGTGAAGATGCGGTGAACACTGAAGCTTTCTTT. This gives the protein CASSEDAVNTEAFF.